A selection of T cell receptor beta chains follows, all from one sample in a study of regulatory T cells in long-lasting Graves disease. TCRdb reanalysed the multiplex PCR reads using MiXCR and keeps one entry per CDR3 protein. Of 320,000 or so distinct CDR3 sequences detected, approximately 20% appear once; the ten largest clones hold about two fifths. Sample: peripheral blood mononuclear cells (PBMCs), taken at new diagnosis, from a patient treated with antithyroid drugs. Receptor source: a female donor with Graves disease. Each CDR3 is given with its conserved first and last residue. Each record gives: J gene, D gene, V gene, clone size, CDR3 DNA, CDR3 protein. The D gene is left open where the match is weak. Only some rows state a clone size, as once, few, many or a class for expanded clones.

>TRBJ2-1|TRBD2|TRBV9|few
TGTGCCAGCAGCGTAGGGCTAGCGGGAGGGCCAGGTGAGCAGTTCTTC
CASSVGLAGGPGEQFF
>TRBJ1-1|TRBD1|TRBV28|.
TGTGCCAGCAGTTTTTGGGGACAGGGGAACACTGAAGCTTTCTTT
CASSFWGQGNTEAFF
>TRBJ1-2|.|TRBV28|many
TGTGCCGCGGGAGACCGCTATGGCTACACCTTC
CAAGDRYGYTF
>TRBJ1-2|.|TRBV6-1|many
TGTGCCAGCAGTGAACCGAGGGCCGTGGACTATGGCTACACCTTC
CASSEPRAVDYGYTF
>TRBJ1-2|.|TRBV2|many
TGTGCCAGCACGGGGTCACTGACAGGCCCCGTAGAATATGGCTACACCTTC
CASTGSLTGPVEYGYTF
>TRBJ1-5|.|TRBV29-1|.
TGCAGCGCCCAGACAAGAACAGGGACCAATCAGCCCCAGCATTTT
CSAQTRTGTNQPQHF
>TRBJ2-5|TRBD2|TRBV9|many
TGTGCCAGCAGCGTAGGTTCGGGAGCGGGGGAGACCCAGTACTTC
CASSVGSGAGETQYF
>TRBJ1-6|TRBD1|TRBV2|many
TGTGCCAGCAGGGCCGGGGACAGGGGATATAATTCACCCCTCCACTTT
CASRAGDRGYNSPLHF
>TRBJ1-5|.|TRBV7-9|.
TGTGCCAGCAGCCCAGCAGGGCCGTTAGGGCAGCCCCAGCATTTT
CASSPAGPLGQPQHF
>TRBJ2-2|TRBD1|TRBV28|many
TGTGCCAGCAGTCCGGGACAGGGGATCGGGGAGCTGTTTTTT
CASSPGQGIGELFF
>TRBJ2-3|TRBD2|TRBV20-1|.
TGCAGTGCTATGACAATTTTGGGGACTAGAGGTTCAGATACGCAGTATTTT
CSAMTILGTRGSDTQYF
>TRBJ2-7|.|TRBV2|many
TGTGCCAGCAGCAAAACAGGACAGGGAGGACTAGCCCTGCCACGCGAGCAGTACTTC
CASSKTGQGGLALPREQYF
>TRBJ2-7|.|TRBV30|many
TGTGCCTGGACAGGGCGGCACGAGCAGTACTTC
CAWTGRHEQYF
>TRBJ1-2|.|TRBV11-2|many
TGTGCCAGCAGCTTCTATGGAGCTAACTATGGCTACACCTTC
CASSFYGANYGYTF
>TRBJ2-3|.|TRBV5-1|many
TGCGCCAGCAGCCCGTATAGACGGCGGGACATCACAGATACGCAGTATTTT
CASSPYRRRDITDTQYF
>TRBJ1-2|.|TRBV6-5|many
TGTGCCAGCAGTTACTCGGGTTGGGACATCTACACCTTC
CASSYSGWDIYTF
>TRBJ1-2|.|TRBV12-3/TRBV12-4|many
TGTGCCAGCGCCGCCCCGGGGCGAAGCTATGGCTACACCTTC
CASAAPGRSYGYTF
>TRBJ1-2|.|TRBV12-3/TRBV12-4|many
TGTGCCAGCAGTTACACGGCGACTTCTAACTATGGCTACACCTTC
CASSYTATSNYGYTF
>TRBJ2-1|TRBD2|TRBV5-1|few
TGCGCCAGCAGCTTCTCTCCGGGGGGAAGGGCCGTCGATGAGCAGTTCTTC
CASSFSPGGRAVDEQFF
>TRBJ1-3|.|TRBV5-5|many
TGTGCCAGCAGCCCTCCCGGGTTGGGAAACACCATATATTTT
CASSPPGLGNTIYF
>TRBJ2-1|.|TRBV11-3|many
TGTGCCAGCAGCTTTTTAGGTGGGGATGAGCAGTTCTTC
CASSFLGGDEQFF
>TRBJ2-7|TRBD1|TRBV19|.
TGTGCCAGTAGGGGACAGGGGGCATTGGGCGAGCAGTACTTC
CASRGQGALGEQYF
>TRBJ2-3|.|TRBV5-1|many
TGCGCCAGCAGCATCTCCAGGTCTACTAGCACAGATACGCAGTATTTT
CASSISRSTSTDTQYF
>TRBJ2-1|TRBD2|TRBV12-3/TRBV12-4|many
TGTGCCAGCAGTTGGATAGCGGGAGGGGCGGGGGAGCAGTTCTTC
CASSWIAGGAGEQFF
>TRBJ2-1|.|TRBV20-1|few
TGCAGTGCGGGGAGCGCGTCCTACAATGAGCAGTTCTTC
CSAGSASYNEQFF
>TRBJ2-5|.|TRBV12-3/TRBV12-4|many
TGTGCCAGCAGTTTAATGGGCCTCGGGGAGACCCAGTACTTC
CASSLMGLGETQYF
>TRBJ1-2|.|TRBV28|.
TGTGCCAGCAGTAAGACAGTTGGCAACTATGGCTACACCTTC
CASSKTVGNYGYTF
>TRBJ2-5|.|TRBV7-9|few
TGTGCCAGCAGCTTCAACGTGGTTTTAGAGACCCAGTACTTC
CASSFNVVLETQYF
>TRBJ1-4|.|TRBV12-5|few
TGTGCTAGTGGTTTGGTAGGCTCTGGAGGTGAAAAACTGTTTTTT
CASGLVGSGGEKLFF
>TRBJ2-2|TRBD1|TRBV2|many
TGTGCCAGCAAGGAACGACAGGGGGGGGGGGAGCTGTTTTTT
CASKERQGGGELFF
>TRBJ2-1|TRBD1|TRBV6-1|many
TGTGCCAGCAGTACGGGACAGGGGATGGGAGAGCAGTTCTTC
CASSTGQGMGEQFF
>TRBJ1-5|.|TRBV28|many
TGTGCCAGCAGTTTTGTGTCTGAAGGCTTGGAGCCCCAGCATTTT
CASSFVSEGLEPQHF
>TRBJ2-7|TRBD2|TRBV11-2|many
TGTGCCAGCAGCTTAGTCCAAGGACTAGCCTACGAGCAGTACTTC
CASSLVQGLAYEQYF
>TRBJ1-1|.|TRBV4-1|many
TGTGCCAGCAGCCACTCGACCCCGTGGACTGAAGCTTTCTTT
CASSHSTPWTEAFF